The 22 T cell receptor beta chains reported below all come from one sample, sequenced in a study of blood T cell repertoires in COVID-19. Data came from immunoSEQ multiplex PCR; TCRdb stores just in-frame clones and leaves some out. The sample shows 170,000 or so clones, about 80% of them seen only once. Sequences were obtained from peripheral blood. Receptors were obtained from a man between 65 and 85 years old with active or convalescent COVID-19.

This chain connects TRBV13 to TRBJ2-7; 7 nucleotides agree with TRBD1. Germline V gene data show CDR1 as PRHDT and CDR2 as FYEKMQ (reference sequence). The ends lost 6 bases at V and 2 bases at J; junction bases unmatched: 4. This CDR3 contains 13 residues. CDR3 sequence: CASSTGEAYEQYF. The CDR3 DNA reads as TGTGCCAGCAGTACAGGGGAAGCCTACGAGCAGTACTTC. Full variable domain (outside the CDR3, taken from reference TRBV13 and TRBJ2-7): AAGVIQSPRHLIKEKRETATLKCYPIPRHDTVYWYQQGPGQDPQFLISFYEKMQSDKGSIPDRFSAQQFSDYHSELNMSSLELGDSALYFCASSTGEAYEQYFGPGTRLTVT.

This clone has a single count. The chain joins TRBV21-1 to TRBJ1-6; the D segment call TRBD1 is taken from the table without a DNA check. TRBV21-1 is a known pseudogene. The CDR3 totals 18 residues. CDR3 residues: CASSTYTPGGSYNSPLHF. In DNA form, the CDR3 reads TGTGCCAGCAGCACTTACACTCCAGGGGGCTCCTATAATTCACCCCTCCACTTT.

The chain has TRBV19 and TRBJ1-4; D is undetermined. This CDR3 has 15 residues. The V end lost 1 base, the J end lost 4 bases, and 10 bases lay between the germline ends. The germline CDR1 and CDR2 sequences are LNHDA and SQIVND (reference sequence). The CDR3 DNA follows: TGTGCCAGTAGTATAGTGCGGGCAGTTAATGAAAAACTGTTTTTT. Translating gives CASSIVRAVNEKLFF.

The chain joins TRBV2 to TRBJ1-4, with TRBD1 identical over 7 bases. This CDR3 spans 14 amino acids. Germline V CDR1 and CDR2: SNHLY, FYNNEI. Losses at the gene ends were 7 bases for V and 6 bases for J; bases not matched to a gene: 8. CDR3: CASTRQGVDEKLFF. CDR3 bases: TGTGCCAGCACTCGACAGGGTGTAGATGAAAAACTGTTTTTT.

This clone was seen a handful of times. This sequence joins TRBV30 and TRBJ1-6; TRBD1 is a possible D gene (5 bases). The germline CDR1 and CDR2 sequences are GTSNPN and SVGIG (reference sequence). V shed 3 bases and J shed 2 bases, with 11 bases lying between them. The CDR3 length is 15 residues. DNA for the CDR3: TGTGCCTGGAGGGAAGGACAAGCCTATAATTCACCCCTCCACTTT. Translating it yields CAWREGQAYNSPLHF.

Comments on this clone: A much larger clone lies a single base off, so this may be a read error. The same CDR3 arises from other DNA sequences in this sample as well. V gene TRBV2 combines with J gene TRBJ1-5, with D possibly TRBD1 on 5 matching bases. The CDR3 is made up of 13 amino acids. The germline V gene encodes CDR1 SNHLY and CDR2 FYNNEI. The chain's CDR3 is CASTGGVGQPQHF. The CDR3 coding sequence is TGTGCCAGCACCGGGGGGGTAGGGCAGCCCCAACATTTT.

This clone was detected a few times. This chain connects TRBV6-6 to TRBJ2-3; a weak D match, TRBD1 (5 bases). Germline V gene lookup returns CDR1 MNHNY and CDR2 SVGAGI (reference sequence). This CDR3 contains 16 residues. Trimming shortened V by 0 bases and J by 0 bases, and 10 bases separated the two germline ends. Here the CDR3 DNA reads TGTGCCAGCAGTTACTCGGGTAGGGGAAGCACAGATACGCAGTATTTT. Translation gives CASSYSGRGSTDTQYF.

The chain carries TRBV12-3 or TRBV12-4 and TRBJ1-2; no definite D call. With 6 bases removed from V and 7 bases from J, the gap between germline ends came to 9 bases. The CDR3 runs to 11 residues. The chain's CDR3 is CASRAGGGYTF. In DNA form, the CDR3 reads TGTGCCAGCAGGGCAGGTGGTGGCTACACCTTC.

V usage is TRBV11-2 and J usage is TRBJ1-3; D might be TRBD1 (5 bases). CDR1 is SGHAT, CDR2 FQNNGV, per germline. With 1 base removed from V and 8 bases from J, the gap between germline ends came to 15 bases. The CDR3 has 15 residues. CDR3 nucleotides: TGTGCCAGCAGCTTAGGATCCAGGGTCGGACACACCATATATTTT. Translated, it gives CASSLGSRVGHTIYF.

The chain combines TRBV9 with TRBJ2-2; weak D call: TRBD2 (6 bases). The CDR3 runs to 15 residues. Trimming shortened V by 4 bases and J by 3 bases, and 13 bases separated the two germline ends. The germline V gene has CDR1 SGDLS and CDR2 YYNGEE. The CDR3 DNA follows: TGTGCCAGCAGCCCTTGGGGCGGGGACACCGGGGAGCTGTTTTTT. This encodes CASSPWGGDTGELFF. Together with reference TRBV9 and TRBJ2-2, the CDR3 gives the full variable domain: DSGVTQTPKHLITATGQRVTLRCSPRSGDLSVYWYQQSLDQGLQFLIQYYNGEERAKGNILERFSAQQFPDLHSELNLSSLELGDSALYFCASSPWGGDTGELFFGEGSRLTVL.

The J gene is TRBJ2-1, the V gene TRBV10-3; TRBD1 might be the D (5 bases). This CDR3 is built from 13 residues. Germline CDR1 ENHRY, CDR2 SYGVKD. Trimming removed 2 bases from V and 8 bases from J, with 10 bases in between. The CDR3 region is CAISEAREDEQFF. The CDR3 DNA sequence: TGTGCCATCAGTGAGGCCAGGGAAGATGAGCAGTTCTTC.

In this sample, this clone turned up many times. J is TRBJ1-6 and V is TRBV4-1; 10 bases fit TRBD1. CDR1 is MGHRA and CDR2 is YSYEKL in the germline V gene. V was pared by 5 bases and J by 7 bases, with 14 bases of the junction left unmatched. The CDR3 length is 18 residues. The CDR3 protein is CASSYHLPGQGLNSPLHF. CDR3 in DNA: TGCGCCAGCAGCTACCACCTCCCGGGACAGGGGTTGAATTCACCCCTCCACTTT.

This chain connects TRBV4-3 to TRBJ1-2; tentatively, D is TRBD1 (6 bases). From germline, CDR1 is LGHNA and CDR2 YSLEER. V shed 3 bases and J shed 7 bases, with 18 bases lying between them. The CDR3 runs to 15 residues. DNA of the CDR3: TGCGCCAGCAGCCAGGCTACACAGGGAAATTCTGGCTACACCTTC. It codes for CASSQATQGNSGYTF.

J is TRBJ2-1 and V is TRBV7-2, with 8 bases fitting TRBD2. V dropped 2 bases and J dropped 9; count of bases not matched to a gene: 9. CDR3 length: 15 amino acids. Germline-derived CDR1 and CDR2 are SGHTA and FQGNSA. For the CDR3, the DNA is TGTGCCAGCAGCTTATGGGCTAGCGGGCCTCCTGAGCAGTTCTTC. Protein sequence: CASSLWASGPPEQFF.

V gene TRBV25-1 combines with J gene TRBJ1-6; D is possibly TRBD1 (5 bases). V was cut by 6 bases and J by 15 bases, with 15 bases left in between. The CDR3 has 12 amino acids. The germline gives CDR1 MGHDK, CDR2 SYGVNS. The chain's CDR3 is CASRQDGVVLHF. The CDR3 DNA reads TGTGCCAGCAGACAGGACGGCGTCGTCCTCCACTTT.

The rearrangement joins TRBV5-4 to TRBJ1-1; 8 positions agree with TRBD1. The ends lost 4 bases at V and 0 bases at J; junction bases unmatched: 8. Germline CDR1 reads SGHNT; CDR2 reads YYREEE (reference sequence). The CDR3 spans 16 residues. The CDR3 bases are TGTGCCAGCAGCGTAAAGACAGGGGTAGTGAACACTGAAGCTTTCTTT. Encoded protein: CASSVKTGVVNTEAFF.

The chain is built from TRBV10-1 and TRBJ2-2; possibly TRBD2 for D (6 bases). CDR1 and CDR2 from the germline V gene are WNHNN and SYGVQD (reference sequence). This CDR3 spans 14 amino acids. Trimming took 0 bases from V and 6 from J, leaving 8 bases between them. The CDR3 loop reads CASSESGGSGELFF. The CDR3 nucleotides read TGCGCCAGCAGTGAGTCCGGGGGATCCGGGGAGCTGTTTTTT.

This clone has more than one count but fewer than ten. The chain couples TRBV5-4 to TRBJ2-3, with D tentatively TRBD1 (5 bases). V lost 0 bases and J 6 bases, leaving 11 bases between the germline ends. The germline CDR1 and CDR2 sequences are SGHNT and YYREEE (reference sequence). This CDR3 spans 14 amino acids. Here the CDR3 DNA reads TGTGCCAGCAGCTTGGAGGGGTCGCCGGATACGCAGTATTTT. This codes for CASSLEGSPDTQYF.

This clone is deemed medium-sized. The genes are TRBV30 and TRBJ1-1, with D uncertain. The V end lost 0 bases, the J end lost 0 bases, and 14 bases lay between the germline ends. The germline CDR1 and CDR2 sequences are GTSNPN and SVGIG (reference sequence). CDR3 length: 16 residues. CDR3 in DNA: TGTGCCTGGAGTGTACGACGAGCTCTAGTGAACACTGAAGCTTTCTTT. This translates into CAWSVRRALVNTEAFF.

This clone was seen once. The chain couples TRBV27 to TRBJ2-1; the match to TRBD1 covers 9 bases. The CDR3 runs 15 residues. Trimming removed 2 bases from V and 1 base from J; junction bases left unmatched: 0. CDR1 MNHEY and CDR2 SMNVEV come from the germline V gene (reference sequence). CDR3 bases: TGTGCCAGCAGTTTAGACAGGGGGTCCTACAATGAGCAGTTCTTC. Amino acids: CASSLDRGSYNEQFF.

Remarks on this clone: One junction end does not reproduce the germline sequence, and a read error may be involved. The chain is built from TRBV25-1 and TRBJ1-1; 12 nucleotides match TRBD1. CDR3 length equals 15 residues. Germline loops: CDR1 MGHDK, CDR2 SYGVNS. DNA of the CDR3: TGTGCCAGCACGAGGGGGACAGGGGGCGCCGCACCTGTCTTATTT. Its protein is CASTRGTGGAAPVLF.

V gene TRBV3-1 (or the pseudogene TRBV3-2) combines with J gene TRBJ1-1; D perhaps matches TRBD1 (5 bases). This CDR3 region has 14 residues. The germline V gene encodes CDR1 LGHDT and CDR2 YNNKEL (reference sequence). V was cut by 3 bases and J by 5 bases, with 13 bases left in between. CDR3 sequence (DNA): TGTGCCAGCAGCCATAGGGGTGAAGGGACTGAAGCTTTCTTT. Translating gives CASSHRGEGTEAFF.